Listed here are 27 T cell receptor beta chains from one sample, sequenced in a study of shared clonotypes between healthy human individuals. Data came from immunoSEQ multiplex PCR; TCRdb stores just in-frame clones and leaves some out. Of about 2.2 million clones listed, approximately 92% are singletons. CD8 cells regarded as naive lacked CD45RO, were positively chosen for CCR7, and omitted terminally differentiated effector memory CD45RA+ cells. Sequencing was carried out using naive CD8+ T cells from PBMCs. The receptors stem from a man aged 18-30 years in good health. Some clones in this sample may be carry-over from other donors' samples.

CDR3 residues: CASSDVRRTSGSHTQYF. The CDR3 DNA reads TGTGCCAGCAGTGACGTGAGACGGACTAGCGGGAGTCATACGCAGTATTTT. The genes are TRBV2 and TRBJ2-3, with 13 bases that match TRBD2. The CDR3 contains 17 residues. Germline-derived CDR1 and CDR2 are SNHLY and FYNNEI. V trimming: 3 bases; J trimming: 7 bases; junction bases outside the gene matches: 10. Using reference TRBV2 and TRBJ2-3 for the parts outside the CDR3, the full variable domain is EPEVTQTPSHQVTQMGQEVILRCVPISNHLYFYWYRQILGQKVEFLVSFYNNEISEKSEIFDDQFSVERPDGSNFTLKIRSTKLEDSAMYFCASSDVRRTSGSHTQYFGPGTRLTVL.

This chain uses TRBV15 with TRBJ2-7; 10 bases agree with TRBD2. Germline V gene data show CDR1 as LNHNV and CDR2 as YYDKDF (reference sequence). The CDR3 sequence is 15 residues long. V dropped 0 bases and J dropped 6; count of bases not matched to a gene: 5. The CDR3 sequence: CATSRDGAGGPEQYF. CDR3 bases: TGTGCCACCAGCAGAGATGGAGCGGGAGGGCCCGAGCAGTACTTC.

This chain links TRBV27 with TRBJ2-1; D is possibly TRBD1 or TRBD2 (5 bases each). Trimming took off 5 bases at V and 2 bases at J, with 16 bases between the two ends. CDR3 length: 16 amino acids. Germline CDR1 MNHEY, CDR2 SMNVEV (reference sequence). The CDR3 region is CASSRSPGTPYNEQFF. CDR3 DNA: TGTGCCAGCAGTCGCTCCCCAGGGACCCCCTACAATGAGCAGTTCTTC.

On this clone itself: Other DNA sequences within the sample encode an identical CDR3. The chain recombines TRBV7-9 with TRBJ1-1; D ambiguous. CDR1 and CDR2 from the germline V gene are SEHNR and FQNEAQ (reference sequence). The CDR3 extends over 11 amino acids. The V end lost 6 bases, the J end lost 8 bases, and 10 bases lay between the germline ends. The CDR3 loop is CASSPGTEAFF. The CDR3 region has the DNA TGTGCCAGCAGTCCCGGCACAGAAGCTTTCTTT.

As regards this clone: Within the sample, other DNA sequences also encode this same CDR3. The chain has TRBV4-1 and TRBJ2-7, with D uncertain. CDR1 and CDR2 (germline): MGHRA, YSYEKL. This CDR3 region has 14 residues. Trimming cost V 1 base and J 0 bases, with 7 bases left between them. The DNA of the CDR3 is TGCGCCAGCAGCCAAGTGGGCAGCTCCTACGAGCAGTACTTC. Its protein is CASSQVGSSYEQYF.

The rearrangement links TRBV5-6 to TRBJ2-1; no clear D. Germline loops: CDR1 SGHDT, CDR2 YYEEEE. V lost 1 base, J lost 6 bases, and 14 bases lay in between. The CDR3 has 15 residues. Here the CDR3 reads CASSLQARSSNEQFF. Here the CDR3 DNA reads TGTGCCAGCAGCTTGCAAGCGAGGAGCTCCAATGAGCAGTTCTTC. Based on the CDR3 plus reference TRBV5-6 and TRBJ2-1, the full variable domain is DAGVTQSPTHLIKTRGQQVTLRCSPKSGHDTVSWYQQALGQGPQFIFQYYEEEERQRGNFPDRFSGHQFPNYSSELNVNALLLGDSALYLCASSLQARSSNEQFFGPGTRLTVL.

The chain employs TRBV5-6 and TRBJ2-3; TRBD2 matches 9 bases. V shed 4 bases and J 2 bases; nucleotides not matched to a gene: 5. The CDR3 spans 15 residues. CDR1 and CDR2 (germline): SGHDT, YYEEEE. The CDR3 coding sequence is TGTGCCAGCAGCATTAGCGGGAGCTTCACAGATACGCAGTATTTT. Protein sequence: CASSISGSFTDTQYF.

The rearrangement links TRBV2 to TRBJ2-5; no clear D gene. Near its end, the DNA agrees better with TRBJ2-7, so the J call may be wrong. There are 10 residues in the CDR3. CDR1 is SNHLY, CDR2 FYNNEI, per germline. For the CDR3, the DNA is TGTGCCAGCAGGAGAGTCGAGCAGTACTTC. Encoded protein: CASRRVEQYF.

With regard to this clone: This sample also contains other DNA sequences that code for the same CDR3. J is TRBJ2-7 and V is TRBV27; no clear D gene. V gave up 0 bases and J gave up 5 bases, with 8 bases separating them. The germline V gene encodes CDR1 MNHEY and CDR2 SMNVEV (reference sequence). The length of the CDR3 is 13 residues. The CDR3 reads CASSLSGLNEQYF. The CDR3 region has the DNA TGTGCCAGCAGTTTATCAGGCCTAAACGAGCAGTACTTC.

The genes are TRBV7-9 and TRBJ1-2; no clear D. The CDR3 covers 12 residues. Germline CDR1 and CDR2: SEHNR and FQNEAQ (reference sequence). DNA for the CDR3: TGTGCACTGGGCGGGAGGACCTATGGCTACACCTTC. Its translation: CALGGRTYGYTF.

CDR3 sequence (DNA): TGTGCCAGCTCACCCGAATTCTTCTCTTATGGCTACACCTTC. This encodes CASSPEFFSYGYTF. V is TRBV18 and J is TRBJ1-2; D uncertain. V was cut by 3 bases and J by 5 bases, with 13 bases left in between. This CDR3 comprises 14 residues. Germline CDR1 is KGHSH and CDR2 is LQKENI. Drawing the rest from reference TRBV18 and TRBJ1-2, the complete variable domain is NAGVMQNPRHLVRRRGQEARLRCSPMKGHSHVYWYRQLPEEGLKFMVYLQKENIIDESGMPKERFSAEFPKEGPSILRIQQVVRGDSAAYFCASSPEFFSYGYTFGSGTRLTVV.

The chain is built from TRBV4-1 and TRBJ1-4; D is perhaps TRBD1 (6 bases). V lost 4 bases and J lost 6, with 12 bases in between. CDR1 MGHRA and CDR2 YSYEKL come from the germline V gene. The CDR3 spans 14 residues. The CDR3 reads CASSPAGAYEKLFF. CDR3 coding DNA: TGCGCCAGCAGCCCCGCAGGGGCGTATGAAAAACTGTTTTTT.

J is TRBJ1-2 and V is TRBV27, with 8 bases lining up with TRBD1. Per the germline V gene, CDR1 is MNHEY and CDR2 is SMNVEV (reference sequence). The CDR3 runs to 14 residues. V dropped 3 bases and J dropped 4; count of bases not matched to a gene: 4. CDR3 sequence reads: CASSFQGAAYGYTF. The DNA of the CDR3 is TGTGCCAGCAGTTTTCAGGGGGCGGCCTATGGCTACACCTTC.

CDR3: CASSPWTSGSTDTQYF. The CDR3 nucleotides read TGTGCCAGCAGCCCGTGGACTAGCGGGAGTACAGATACGCAGTATTTT. This chain joins TRBV7-2 and TRBJ2-3, with 13 bases lining up with TRBD2. V lost 5 bases, J lost 3 bases, and 5 bases stayed unmatched. Looked up from germline, CDR1 is SGHTA and CDR2 is FQGNSA. CDR3 length equals 16 residues.

The CDR3 sequence is CASSAPLAGGHNEQFF. The DNA of the CDR3 is TGTGCCAGCAGCGCCCCACTAGCGGGAGGCCACAATGAGCAGTTCTTC. The V gene is TRBV9, the J gene TRBJ2-1, with 12 nucleotides matching TRBD2. This CDR3 contains 16 residues. The J segment lost 5 bases and the V segment lost 3 bases, leaving 6 bases of the junction unmatched. Germline V lookup: CDR1 SGDLS, CDR2 YYNGEE.

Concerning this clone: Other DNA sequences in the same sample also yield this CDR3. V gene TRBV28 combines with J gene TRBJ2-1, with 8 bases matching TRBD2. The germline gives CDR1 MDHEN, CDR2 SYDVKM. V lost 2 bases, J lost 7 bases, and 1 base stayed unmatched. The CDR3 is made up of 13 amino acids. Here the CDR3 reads CASSLSGRNEQFF. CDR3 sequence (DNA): TGTGCCAGCAGTTTAAGCGGGAGAAATGAGCAGTTCTTC.

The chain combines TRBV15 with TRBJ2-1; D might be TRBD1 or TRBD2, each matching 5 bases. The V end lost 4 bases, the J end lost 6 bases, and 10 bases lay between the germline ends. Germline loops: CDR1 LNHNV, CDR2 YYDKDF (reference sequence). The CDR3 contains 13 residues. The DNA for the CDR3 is TGTGCCACCAGCACCGGGACGGTCAATGAGCAGTTCTTC. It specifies CATSTGTVNEQFF.

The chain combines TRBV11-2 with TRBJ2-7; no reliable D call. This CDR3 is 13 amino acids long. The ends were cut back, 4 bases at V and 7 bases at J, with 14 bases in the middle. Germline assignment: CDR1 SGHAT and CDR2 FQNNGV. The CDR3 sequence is CASSYLLAGEQYF. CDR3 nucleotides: TGTGCCAGCAGCTACCTGTTGGCAGGAGAGCAGTACTTC.

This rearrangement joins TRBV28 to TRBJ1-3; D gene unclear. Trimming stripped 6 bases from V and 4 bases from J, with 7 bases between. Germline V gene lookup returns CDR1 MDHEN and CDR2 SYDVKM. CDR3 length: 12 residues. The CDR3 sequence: CASRGSGNTIYF. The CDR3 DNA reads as TGTGCCAGCAGGGGTTCGGGAAACACCATATATTTT.

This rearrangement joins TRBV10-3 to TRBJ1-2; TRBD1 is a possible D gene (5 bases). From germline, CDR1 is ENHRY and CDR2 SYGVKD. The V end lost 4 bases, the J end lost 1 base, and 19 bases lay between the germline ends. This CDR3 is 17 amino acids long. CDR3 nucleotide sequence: TGTGCCATCAGTGCGGGTCAGGGACTCGCCCTTAACTATGGCTACACCTTC. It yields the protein CAISAGQGLALNYGYTF.

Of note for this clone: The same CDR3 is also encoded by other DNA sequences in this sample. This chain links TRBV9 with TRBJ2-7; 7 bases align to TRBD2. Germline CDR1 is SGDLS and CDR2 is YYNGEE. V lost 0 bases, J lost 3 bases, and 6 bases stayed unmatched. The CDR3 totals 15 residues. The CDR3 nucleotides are TGTGCCAGCAGCGTAGCGGGAGGAATGAGCTACGAGCAGTACTTC. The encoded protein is CASSVAGGMSYEQYF.

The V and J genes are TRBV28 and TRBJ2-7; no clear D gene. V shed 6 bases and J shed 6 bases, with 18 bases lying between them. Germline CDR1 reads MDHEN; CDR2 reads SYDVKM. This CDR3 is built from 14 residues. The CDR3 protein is CASSRRRGSREQYF. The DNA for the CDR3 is TGTGCCAGCAGCCGCCGCCGCGGCAGCCGCGAGCAGTACTTC. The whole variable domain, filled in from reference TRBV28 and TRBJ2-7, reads DVKVTQSSRYLVKRTGEKVFLECVQDMDHENMFWYRQDPGLGLRLIYFSYDVKMKEKGDIPEGYSVSREKKERFSLILESASTNQTSMYLCASSRRRGSREQYFGPGTRLTVT.

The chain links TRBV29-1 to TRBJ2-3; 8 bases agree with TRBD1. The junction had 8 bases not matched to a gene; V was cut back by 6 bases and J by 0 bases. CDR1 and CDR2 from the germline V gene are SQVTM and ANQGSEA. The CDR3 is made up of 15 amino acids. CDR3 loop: CSVGWTGSSTDTQYF. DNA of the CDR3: TGCAGCGTCGGGTGGACAGGGTCTAGCACAGATACGCAGTATTTT.

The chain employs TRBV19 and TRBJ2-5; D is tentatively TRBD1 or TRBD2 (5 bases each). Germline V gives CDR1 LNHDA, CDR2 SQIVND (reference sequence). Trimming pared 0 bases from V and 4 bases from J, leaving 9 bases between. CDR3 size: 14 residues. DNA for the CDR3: TGTGCCAGTAGTATAGACGGGGCGCGAGAGACCCAGTACTTC. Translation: CASSIDGARETQYF.

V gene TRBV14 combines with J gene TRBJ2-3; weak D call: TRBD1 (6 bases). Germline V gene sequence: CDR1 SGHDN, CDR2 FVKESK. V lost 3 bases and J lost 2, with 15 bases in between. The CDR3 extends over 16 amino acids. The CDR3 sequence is CASSHSGTKLTDTQYF. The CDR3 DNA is TGTGCCAGCAGCCACTCGGGGACAAAGCTCACAGATACGCAGTATTTT.

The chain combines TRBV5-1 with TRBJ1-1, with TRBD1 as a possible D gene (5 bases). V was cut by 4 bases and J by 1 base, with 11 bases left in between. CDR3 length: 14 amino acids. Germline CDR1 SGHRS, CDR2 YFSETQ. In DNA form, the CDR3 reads TGCGCCAGCAGCCCCGGACACTCGAACACTGAAGCTTTCTTT. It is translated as CASSPGHSNTEAFF.

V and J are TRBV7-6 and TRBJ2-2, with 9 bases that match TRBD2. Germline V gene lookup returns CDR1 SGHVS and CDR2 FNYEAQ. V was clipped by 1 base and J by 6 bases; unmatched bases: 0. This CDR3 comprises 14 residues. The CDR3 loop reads CASSLGGRAGELFF. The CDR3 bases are TGTGCCAGCAGCTTAGGCGGGAGGGCCGGGGAGCTGTTTTTT.